This T cell receptor (beta chain) was identified in a study of blood T cell repertoires in COVID-19. Study details: The origin of the acute and convalescent COVID-19 samples was the United States, Italy and Spain. T cells, B-cell-depleted T cells, or PBMCs supplied cDNA or gDNA.

Germline V gene sequence: CDR1 SSHAT, CDR2 FNYEAQ (reference sequence). The CDR3 is 15 amino acids. To note about this clone: An end of the junction does not agree with germline; a read error may underlie this.

Authors' analysis steps: Researchers report that nucleated cell counts were estimated from reference gene primer amplification. Here immunoSEQ multiplex PCR was the method, and the copy in TCRdb shows in-frame clones only, minus some. Clone size and the V and J calls come from that table; the DNA yielded D and trimming. The sample gives 150,000 to 200,000 clones, approximately 82% of which show up once; roughly 10% is in the top ten. The sample consisted of peripheral blood. The clonotype originates from a woman aged 80 or over with active or convalescent COVID-19. The chain uses TRBV7-7 and TRBJ2-3; 7 nucleotides align to TRBD2. CDR3 nucleotide sequence: TGTGCTAGCAGCTTAGCTGGCGGGCGGGAGAATACGCAGTATTTT. Protein product: CASSLAGGRENTQYF.